Below, 6 T cell receptor beta chains from the same sample are listed, as sequenced in a study of T cells in tuberculosis. TCRdb keeps only in-frame clones here, not all; method: immunoSEQ multiplex PCR. Of some 31,000 clones in the sample, over 85% were seen once. The sequenced sample consisted of PBMCs. The source is a donor aged 10-29 years with latent tuberculosis or without tuberculosis infection.

In nucleotides, the CDR3 is TGTGCCAGCAGTTCCCCGGGACAGGGTCCCACCGGGGAGCTGTTTTTT. Translation: CASSSPGQGPTGELFF. This chain joins TRBV6-6 and TRBJ2-2; 9 bases are shared with TRBD1. J was trimmed by 4 bases and V by 4 bases; bases with no gene match: 7. Germline V CDR1 and CDR2: MNHNY, SVGAGI (reference sequence). This CDR3 comprises 16 residues.

This clone was seen only once. CDR3 sequence reads: CASSLDPGLKNIQYF. CDR3 DNA sequence: TGTGCCAGCAGCTTAGATCCAGGGTTGAAAAACATTCAGTACTTC. The V and J genes are TRBV11-2 and TRBJ2-4, with D tentatively TRBD1 (5 bases). CDR1 is SGHAT and CDR2 is FQNNGV in the germline V gene. V lost 0 bases, J lost 4 bases, and 10 bases lay in between. CDR3 size: 15 residues.

The chain is built from TRBV9 and TRBJ2-7, with 10 bases fitting TRBD1. Germline CDR1 is SGDLS and CDR2 is YYNGEE. V lost 4 bases, J lost 4 bases, and 11 bases stayed unmatched. This CDR3 region has 16 residues. The CDR3 here is CASSPTVRDRGYEQYF. CDR3 in DNA: TGTGCCAGCAGCCCTACTGTCCGGGACAGGGGTTACGAGCAGTACTTC.

The CDR3 coding sequence is TGTGCCAGCAGGCGGTCAGGGGGCATAGATGAGCAGTTCTTC. Amino acid sequence: CASRRSGGIDEQFF. This sequence joins TRBV2 and TRBJ2-1; the match to TRBD1 covers 8 bases. Germline V gene lookup returns CDR1 SNHLY and CDR2 FYNNEI. V gave up 6 bases and J gave up 8 bases; unmatched junction bases: 9. CDR3 length: 14 amino acids.

The gene calls are TRBV27 and TRBJ1-1; TRBD1 might be the D (5 bases). This CDR3 is built from 15 residues. V gave up 5 bases and J gave up 2 bases, with 15 bases separating them. The V gene's germline CDR1 is MNHEY and CDR2 SMNVEV (reference sequence). The CDR3 DNA is TGTGCCAGCAGTCCTAGACAGTCCCCTAACACTGAAGCTTTCTTT. Translated: CASSPRQSPNTEAFF.

This clone was seen once. The rearrangement links TRBV7-2 to TRBJ2-7; the match to TRBD2 covers 11 bases. The V gene end was trimmed by 4 bases and the J gene end by 4 bases; junction bases not matched to a gene: 9. The CDR3 length is 16 residues. Germline V gene lookup returns CDR1 SGHTA and CDR2 FQGNSA. CDR3 residues: CASSSYSTSGSYEQYF. The CDR3 nucleotides read TGTGCCAGCAGCTCTTATAGCACTAGCGGGAGTTACGAGCAGTACTTC.